The sample holds a few counts of the clone carrying this T cell receptor beta chain. The target antigen is unknown. The data were obtained in a study of post-analysis software for immune sequencing data. Germline assignment: CDR1 LGHDT and CDR2 YNNKEL (reference sequence). Trimming shortened V by 4 bases and J by 8 bases, and 12 bases separated the two germline ends. This CDR3 is built from 13 residues. Study-level results: Patients had higher frequencies than controls of a few TRBV segments, including TRBV5-6, TRBV5-1 and TRBV20-1.

Incorporated into the TCR beta cDNA libraries were unique molecular identifiers, which served to reduce PCR and sequencing biases. TCRdb re-derived calls from the PCR reads in MiXCR, one entry per CDR3 protein. The repertoire consists of 740,000 or so distinct CDR3 sequences, with roughly 50% occurring once and the leading ten covering around 4.5%. The receptor was derived from a girl between 5 and 17 years old with multiple sclerosis. The chain employs TRBV3-1 and TRBJ2-1; D unclear. Sequences were obtained from blood. The DNA for the CDR3 is TGTGCCAGCAGCCCCTGGGCAGTGGATGAGCAGTTCTTC. Encoded protein: CASSPWAVDEQFF.